This TCR beta chain was identified in a study of cytomegalovirus exposure and HLA in healthy donors. Study-wide points: The TCR clusters that emerged in the first cohort tended, a later analysis found, to co-occur in the approximately 120 validation repertoires.

Points on this clone: What it binds is unknown.

TCRdb's table, derived via immunoSEQ multiplex PCR, lists solely in-frame clones and lacks some. The sample yields 260,000 or so clones, around 90% seen once. The CDR3 sequence is 13 residues long. Germline V gives CDR1 MNHNY, CDR2 SVGAGI (reference sequence). Trimming cost V 0 bases and J 5 bases, with 5 bases left between them. This receptor was taken from a woman in her twenties or thirties in good health and CMV-seronegative. Sequences were obtained from PBMCs. The chain uses TRBV6-6 and TRBJ1-5; unclear D gene. The CDR3 DNA reads TGTGCCAGCAGTTACTCGACGGATCAGCCCCAGCATTTT. Amino acids: CASSYSTDQPQHF.